These 19 T cell receptor beta chains originate from one sample sequenced in a study of early T cells in non-severe SARS-CoV-2 infection. In TCRdb, the 5' RACE reads were re-called with MiXCR into one record per CDR3 protein. The sample has tens of thousands of distinct CDR3 sequences; about 6% are singletons. Sequences were derived from whole blood, sampled at baseline. The receptors derive from an adult who was a healthcare worker with PCR-confirmed SARS-CoV-2 infection or an uninfected control (not recorded which).

This clonotype was recorded many times. CDR3 sequence reads: CASSPDDYGYTF. The CDR3 DNA sequence: TGTGCCAGCAGCCCGGACGACTATGGCTACACCTTC. The chain is built from TRBV9 and TRBJ1-2; no reliable D call. The V end was cut by 4 bases, the J end by 3 bases, with 7 bases between. This CDR3 spans 12 amino acids. The germline V gene encodes CDR1 SGDLS and CDR2 YYNGEE.

The chain uses TRBV7-2 and TRBJ1-1; D is unresolved. This CDR3 comprises 15 residues. CDR1 and CDR2 (germline): SGHTA, FQGNSA. V gave up 5 bases and J gave up 6 bases, with 19 bases separating them. In DNA, the CDR3 is TGTGCCAGCAGCGCCAAGACTGGAAGAAACGCTGAAGCTTTCTTT. Its translation is CASSAKTGRNAEAFF.

This clonotype has only a few counts. The chain recombines TRBV10-3 with TRBJ2-1; 10 bases agree with TRBD2. Losses at the gene ends were 3 bases for V and 10 bases for J; bases not matched to a gene: 15. The CDR3 is 17 amino acids. Per the germline V gene, CDR1 is ENHRY and CDR2 is SYGVKD. CDR3 in DNA: TGTGCCATCAGTGACCCTAGCGGGAGAGTCCCCTCAGGGGAGCAGTTCTTC. It yields the protein CAISDPSGRVPSGEQFF.

This clonotype was detected many times. The chain recombines TRBV2 with TRBJ2-2; D is uncertain. This CDR3 spans 15 amino acids. With 1 base removed from V and 6 bases from J, the gap between germline ends came to 12 bases. The germline V gene encodes CDR1 SNHLY and CDR2 FYNNEI. The CDR3 loop reads CASSEVAVSSGELFF. CDR3 sequence (DNA): TGTGCCAGCAGTGAAGTCGCAGTATCTTCCGGGGAGCTGTTTTTT.

V and J are TRBV20-1 and TRBJ1-5; TRBD1 might be the D (6 bases). V was trimmed by 2 bases and J by 2 bases, leaving 7 bases between them. This CDR3 region has 13 residues. CDR1 and CDR2 (germline): DFQATT, SNEGSKA (reference sequence). The DNA of the CDR3 is TGCAGTGCTAGATACAGGGGCAATCAGCCCCAGCATTTT. Its translation: CSARYRGNQPQHF.

Remarks on this clonotype: Possible read error: a much larger clone is one base away. As DNA, the CDR3 is TGCGCCAGCAGTACCTTGAGGGGAGCTCAGCCCCAGCATTTT. Its translation: CASSTLRGAQPQHF. The chain uses TRBV4-1 and TRBJ1-5; D is possibly TRBD1 (5 bases). Trimming pared 6 bases from V and 6 bases from J, leaving 15 bases between. This CDR3 is 14 amino acids long. CDR1 and CDR2 from the germline V gene are MGHRA and YSYEKL.

This clonotype was seen ten or more times. The chain has TRBV7-2 and TRBJ2-7; D is perhaps TRBD2 (5 bases). Trimming stripped 5 bases from V and 0 bases from J, with 14 bases between. There are 15 residues in the CDR3. Germline V gives CDR1 SGHTA, CDR2 FQGNSA. CDR3 in DNA: TGTGCCAGCAGCCCGGGGTCAGCGTACTCCTACGAGCAGTACTTC. Amino acid sequence: CASSPGSAYSYEQYF.

This clonotype was observed a few times. The CDR3 sequence is CASSQGPGSNQPQHF. The CDR3 DNA is TGCGCCAGCAGCCAAGGGCCAGGGAGCAATCAGCCCCAGCATTTT. The V gene is TRBV4-1, the J gene TRBJ1-5; tentative D call: TRBD1 (5 bases). This CDR3 comprises 15 residues. CDR1 is MGHRA and CDR2 is YSYEKL in the germline V gene. The germline V and J ends were trimmed by 1 base and 1 base, with 8 bases remaining between them.

This clonotype was found many times. V usage is TRBV9 and J usage is TRBJ2-1; TRBD2 might be the D (6 bases). This CDR3 is built from 16 residues. The ends were cut back, 4 bases at V and 6 bases at J, with 20 bases in the middle. CDR1 SGDLS and CDR2 YYNGEE come from the germline V gene. The CDR3 here is CASSLQEMGGANEQFF. The CDR3 DNA sequence: TGTGCCAGCAGCCTACAGGAGATGGGCGGGGCCAATGAGCAGTTCTTC.

The CDR3 DNA sequence: TGTGCCAGCAGCCAAGATCAGAGGAATGAGCAGTTCTTC. This sequence encodes CASSQDQRNEQFF. The chain employs TRBV3-1 and TRBJ2-1; D remains ambiguous. V lost 0 bases and J 7 bases, leaving 7 bases between the germline ends. Germline loops: CDR1 LGHDT, CDR2 YNNKEL (reference sequence). The CDR3 totals 13 residues.

In this sample, this clonotype turned up a few times. The chain couples TRBV19 to TRBJ1-2, with D tentatively TRBD1 (5 bases). The germline V and J ends were trimmed by 7 bases and 8 bases, with 14 bases remaining between them. CDR1 LNHDA and CDR2 SQIVND come from the germline V gene (reference sequence). The CDR3 loop spans 12 amino acids. This chain's CDR3 is CASTSGTRGYTF. In DNA, the CDR3 is TGTGCCAGTACCTCCGGGACGAGGGGCTACACCTTC. Variable domain in full (rest from reference TRBV19 and TRBJ1-2): DGGITQSPKYLFRKEGQNVTLSCEQNLNHDAMYWYRQDPGQGLRLIYYSQIVNDFQKGDIAEGYSVSREKKESFPLTVTSAQKNPTAFYLCASTSGTRGYTFGSGTRLTVV.

This clonotype was detected many times. The chain employs TRBV28 and TRBJ2-3; TRBD2 might be the D (5 bases). Trimming took 3 bases from V and 2 from J, leaving 21 bases between them. CDR3 length: 18 residues. Germline CDR1 is MDHEN and CDR2 is SYDVKM. CDR3: CASSLEWLGGSYTDTQYF. CDR3 nucleotides: TGTGCCAGCAGTTTGGAGTGGTTAGGAGGATCCTACACAGATACGCAGTATTTT.

In its sample, this clonotype was seen a few times. The chain recombines TRBV12-3 or TRBV12-4 with TRBJ1-2, with D perhaps TRBD1 (5 bases). V lost 0 bases and J lost 7, with 9 bases in between. This CDR3 contains 13 residues. CDR3 DNA sequence: TGTGCCAGCAGTTTAGCCAGGGACGCTGGCTACACCTTC. Its protein is CASSLARDAGYTF.

This clonotype was recorded at least ten times. V is TRBV20-1 and J is TRBJ2-2; 14 positions agree with TRBD2. Germline trimming cut 6 bases from V and 5 bases from J; bases unmatched to any gene: 5. There are 15 residues in the CDR3. In germline, CDR1 is DFQATT, CDR2 SNEGSKA (reference sequence). The chain's CDR3 is CSASGLAGGTGELFF. The DNA of the CDR3 is TGCAGTGCAAGTGGACTAGCGGGAGGTACCGGGGAGCTGTTTTTT.

This clonotype has a count of ten or more. This chain connects TRBV3-1 to TRBJ1-2; D possibly corresponds to TRBD1 (5 bases). The CDR3 consists of 15 residues. In germline, CDR1 is LGHDT, CDR2 YNNKEL (reference sequence). The V end was cut by 1 base, the J end by 0 bases, with 9 bases between. DNA of the CDR3: TGTGCCAGCAGCCAAGTCGGGGGGTCTAACTATGGCTACACCTTC. It specifies CASSQVGGSNYGYTF. Together with reference TRBV3-1 and TRBJ1-2, the CDR3 gives the full variable domain: DTAVSQTPKYLVTQMGNDKSIKCEQNLGHDTMYWYKQDSKKFLKIMFSYNNKELIINETVPNRFSPKSPDKAHLNLHINSLELGDSAVYFCASSQVGGSNYGYTFGSGTRLTVV.

This clonotype was seen a handful of times. The CDR3 DNA sequence: TGTGCCAGCAGCTCCTTCCACAGGGCGAACACTGAAGCTTTCTTT. Its translation is CASSSFHRANTEAFF. The gene calls are TRBV9 and TRBJ1-1, with a possible D match to TRBD1 (6 bases). Trimming removed 4 bases at V and 1 base at J, with 14 bases between. This CDR3 is built from 15 residues. Germline loops: CDR1 SGDLS, CDR2 YYNGEE.

The chain combines TRBV6-5 with TRBJ1-2; D might be TRBD1 (6 bases). V was pared by 6 bases and J by 6 bases, with 11 bases between. The CDR3 runs to 12 residues. From germline, CDR1 is MNHEY and CDR2 SVGAGI. The CDR3 loop reads CASRIQGNGYTF. The CDR3 region has the DNA TGTGCCAGCAGGATACAGGGAAATGGCTACACCTTC.

In this sample, this clonotype turned up many times. The chain combines TRBV7-9 with TRBJ1-6; 11 positions match TRBD1. The V and J ends lost 4 bases and 8 bases, in that order; junction bases with no gene match: 4. CDR1 and CDR2 from the germline V gene are SEHNR and FQNEAQ (reference sequence). This CDR3 has 15 amino acids. The CDR3 sequence is CASSSGTGGYSPLHF. CDR3 DNA sequence: TGTGCCAGCAGCTCCGGGACAGGGGGATATTCACCCCTCCACTTT.

The table lists this clonotype with many counts. The J gene is TRBJ2-1, the V gene TRBV14, with D perhaps TRBD1 or TRBD2 (6 bases each). The CDR3 covers 17 residues. The V end lost 0 bases, the J end lost 10 bases, and 22 bases lay between the germline ends. CDR1 and CDR2 (germline): SGHDN, FVKESK. CDR3 DNA sequence: TGTGCCAGCAGCCAAGAAAAGAACAGGGAGGCATTCAGGGAGCAGTTCTTC. As protein: CASSQEKNREAFREQFF.